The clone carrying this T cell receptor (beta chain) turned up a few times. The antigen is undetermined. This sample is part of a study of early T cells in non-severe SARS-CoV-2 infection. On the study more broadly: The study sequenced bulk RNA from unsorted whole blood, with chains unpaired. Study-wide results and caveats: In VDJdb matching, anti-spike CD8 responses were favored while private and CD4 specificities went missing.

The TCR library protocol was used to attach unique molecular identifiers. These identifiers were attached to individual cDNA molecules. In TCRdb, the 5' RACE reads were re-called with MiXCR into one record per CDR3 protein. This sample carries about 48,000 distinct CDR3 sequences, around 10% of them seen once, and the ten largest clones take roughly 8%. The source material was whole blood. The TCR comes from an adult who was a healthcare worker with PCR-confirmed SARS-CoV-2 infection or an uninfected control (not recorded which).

In DNA, the CDR3 is TGTGCCAGCAAACGCCGTAGCTACGAGCAGTACTTC. Translation: CASKRRSYEQYF. The chain is built from TRBV28 and TRBJ2-7; D unclear. V gave up 7 bases and J gave up 3 bases, with 10 bases separating them. Germline CDR1 is MDHEN and CDR2 is SYDVKM. The CDR3 spans 12 residues.